This T cell receptor beta chain was sequenced during a study of vaccination and CD4 T cells after COVID-19. At the level of the study: The convalescent group had six males, four females, seven Caucasians, two Asians, one multiracial. For post-vaccine samples, collection took place a median about 72 days after dose two, ranging from 14 to 241.

Noted treatment: approximately 11-day PBMC culture with coronavirus spike peptide pools or control peptides (ViraFEST assay). Cultured CD4+ T cells had their DNA profiled by the Oncomine TCR Beta short-read assay. The source of extracted genomic DNA was cultured CD4+ T cells. Each CDR3 protein gets one entry after TCRdb re-called the PCR reads with MiXCR. The sample consists of about 9,800 distinct CDR3 sequences, over 30% of them appearing once. The length of the CDR3 is 13 residues. Germline loops: CDR1 SNHLY, CDR2 FYNNEI. The V gene lost 8 bases and the J gene lost 4 bases, with 14 bases spanning the gap. A remark on this clonotype: No antigen is known for it.

The chain couples TRBV2 to TRBJ1-2, with a weak D call TRBD1 (6 bases). What was sequenced was CD4+ T cells from blood, cultured in vitro. The receptor was derived from a human donor who had recovered from COVID-19. CDR3 sequence (DNA): TGTGCCAGCGCCCCGACAGGCTTCTATGGCTACACCTTC. This sequence encodes CASAPTGFYGYTF.